This T cell receptor beta chain was captured by sequencing in a study of identical twins (dated by TCRdb to about 2016). Turning to the overall study: TCR alpha and beta repertoires from monozygotic twins, unrelated adults of various ages and cord blood were deep-sequenced to test whether fetal clonotypes persist. To rule out contamination, replicate twin experiments were performed at different times with different library preparation protocols.

The study at large found these results: Fewer insertions were carried by abundant cord blood beta clonotypes; a weaker similar trend was observed in young adult naive repertoires, while no such trend was observed in memory repertoires. Compared with coincidental sharing between unrelated individuals, out-of-frame TCR alpha sequences shared between twins showed an excess of sequences with low generation probability. Because the same donors could not be followed over many years, the conclusions relied on cross-sectional statistical analysis. In beta out-of-frame sequences, excess twin sharing was weaker, because having fewer shared sequences lowered the signal-to-noise ratio. Invariant T cells such as MAIT and iNKT could partly confound zero-insertion analyses, though diverse VJ usage argued against this for most clonotypes. In monozygotic twins, out-of-frame TCR alpha sharing was systematically underestimated by recombination models, although the models agreed with sharing between unrelated individuals.

Turning to this clonotype: The target of this receptor is not known. Nothing much larger sits one base from this clone, and base qualities are not available.

Preparation of the library involved 5' RACE. Sequenced using an Illumina HiSeq 2000. A universal primer binding site was added through template switching, and the final cDNA carried a unique molecular identifier so that TCR cDNA molecules could be counted accurately. Specific primers in the conserved constant-segment region were used to synthesize first-strand cDNA for the TCR alpha and beta chains. To control for contamination, every cDNA library was double barcoded, receiving both a SMART-Mk sample barcode and Illumina barcodes. TruSeq adapter sequences, together with Illumina sample barcodes, were added in two successive PCR steps. The TCR alpha and beta cDNA libraries were sequenced on the Illumina HiSeq platform using custom primers. From the authors' description of their analysis: MiGEC processed the raw reads to extract unique molecular identifiers, while MiXCR was used to determine the CDR3 positions. Recombination models were inferred per individual with the repgenHMM and IGoR tools using an EM algorithm. The analysis of shared clonotypes was done with the tcR package in R, with sharing normalized by the product of cloneset sizes. To study raw recombination free of thymic and clonal selection effects, out-of-frame nonproductive sequences were analyzed. The raw public data were reprocessed by TCRdb itself: fastp quality trimming at Q25, MiXCR clonotype calling, in-frame beta chains only. CDR3 protein duplicates are merged, each entry listing the most common genes and DNA. What appears here as the V and J calls and clone size reflects TCRdb's work, not the paper's. Present in this sample are 400,000 to 500,000 distinct CDR3 sequences, about 18% of which were seen just once. In total, the top ten clones hold around 12% of the sample.

Every donor in the study was a healthy Caucasian. Three unrelated non-twin adults were additionally sequenced: a male aged 18 to 29, a male aged 50 to 59 and a female aged 50 to 59. Using Miltenyi CD45RO+ enrichment and human naive T-cell isolation kits, memory (CD45RO+) and naive T cells were isolated from PBMC. The germline V gene supplies CDR1 SGDLS and CDR2 YYNGEE. From V the trimming removes 0 bases and from J it removes 6 bases, while the gene matches leave 3 bases of the junction unaccounted for. Including cysteine and phenylalanine, the CDR3 has 15 amino acids. Only CDR3 DNA is held: 45 bases, read in frame from base 1.

Sequenced sample: naive T cells sorted from blood. The sample's cell subset or site, from its label and the paper: cells isolated with a human naive T-cell isolation kit. This TCR was recovered from a middle-aged man in good health. The receptor chain draws on TRBV9 and TRBJ2-3; 11 junctional bases match TRBD2. The CDR3 has the sequence CASSVVAGGPDTQYF. The bases are TGTGCCAGCAGCGTAGTAGCGGGGGGGCCTGATACGCAGTATTTT.